This T cell receptor beta chain was found in a study of beta chain features in type 1 diabetes. Findings of the study overall: Reads derived from cDNA could over-represent cells showing high TCR expression.

Every participating donor gave one draw, a heparinised blood sample averaging about 100 mL. Stem cell-like memory, regulatory, central memory and naive CD4+ cells were sorted via CD45RO/CCR7/CD25/CD127/CD95/CD27. Isolated RNA was reverse transcribed in full, so expressed TCRB transcripts were sequenced. Data came from immunoSEQ multiplex PCR; TCRdb stores just in-frame clones and leaves some out. The profile covers roughly 380,000 clones, with 15% to 20% appearing a single time and around 0.04% taken by the ten largest. A note on this clone: The target antigen is unknown.

Trimming stripped 2 bases from V and 1 base from J, with 9 bases between. The CDR3 has 15 amino acids. The germline V gene encodes CDR1 ENHRY and CDR2 SYGVKD. The specimen sequenced was naive CD4+ T cells from blood. This clonotype was obtained from a woman younger than 35 in good health. The chain joins TRBV10-3 to TRBJ1-5, with no clear D. This chain's CDR3 is CAISERVGSNQPQHF. The CDR3 region has the DNA TGTGCCATCAGTGAGCGCGTGGGCAGCAATCAGCCCCAGCATTTT.